Listed below are T cell receptor beta chains from one sample, sequenced in a study of blood T cell repertoires in COVID-19. Here immunoSEQ multiplex PCR was the method, and the copy in TCRdb shows in-frame clones only, minus some. The sample lists fewer than 300,000 clones, more than 85% seen once, with 2.2% in the top ten. The specimen sequenced was peripheral blood. These receptors came from a woman aged 30 to 39 with COVID-19, enrolled during active disease. Both conserved end residues are part of each CDR3. Fields, in order: J gene, V gene, clone size, D gene, CDR3 DNA, CDR3 protein. The D gene is left open where the match is weak. Clone size is not always given. Where it is, it says once, few, many or a class for expanded clones.

>TRBJ2-7|TRBV2|-|TRBD2
TGTGCCAGCAGTATTAGCGGGAGAAGGGACGAGCAGTACTTC
CASSISGRRDEQYF
>TRBJ1-5|TRBV2|-|TRBD1
TGTGCCACTGGACAGGGAGGCAATCAGCCCCAGCATTTT
CATGQGGNQPQHF
>TRBJ2-7|TRBV2|-|-
TGTGCCAGCAGTGACCCCACAGGGATTGGGTCCTACGAGCAGTACTTC
CASSDPTGIGSYEQYF
>TRBJ2-7|TRBV5-4|-|-
TGTGCCAGCAGCTTTCCCGGAGGGGCAGACGAGCAGTACTTC
CASSFPGGADEQYF
>TRBJ2-7|TRBV5-1|-|-
TGCGCCAGCAGCCGGGAACGCTACGAGCAGTACTTC
CASSRERYEQYF
>TRBJ2-1|TRBV4-2|once|-
TGTGCCAGCAGCCAAGGCCAGGACAATGAGCAGTTCTTC
CASSQGQDNEQFF
>TRBJ2-1|TRBV29-1|-|TRBD1
TGCAGCGTTGAACAGGGGGCGGATGAGCAGTTCTTC
CSVEQGADEQFF
>TRBJ1-5|TRBV9|-|-
TGTGCCAGCAGCGTAGGCGATCAAAATCAGCCCCAGCATTTT
CASSVGDQNQPQHF
>TRBJ2-7|TRBV28|-|TRBD1
TGTGCCAGCAGTTTAGATGTAAATGGGACAGTCTTCTACGAGCAGTACTTC
CASSLDVNGTVFYEQYF
>TRBJ2-3|TRBV28|-|-
TGTGCCACCCACCAATTTCCCCTAGAAGTAGACACAGATACGCAGTATTTT
CATHQFPLEVDTDTQYF
>TRBJ1-2|TRBV29-1|once|-
TGCAGCGTTGAAGATATACAAGTTGGCTATGGCTACACCTTC
CSVEDIQVGYGYTF
>TRBJ1-4|TRBV6-5|-|TRBD1
TGTGCCAGCAGCCGCGACAGGGGAACTAATGAAAAACTGTTTTTT
CASSRDRGTNEKLFF
>TRBJ2-5|TRBV27|-|TRBD1
TGTGCCAGCAGCCTGTTAGGGGGCGCCAAGACCCAGTACTTC
CASSLLGGAKTQYF
>TRBJ2-5|TRBV24-1|-|TRBD1
TGTGCCACCAGTGAACCAGGGACAGGGGTTGAGACCCAGTACTTC
CATSEPGTGVETQYF
>TRBJ2-7|TRBV4-1|once|-
TGCGCCAGCAGCCAAGTTCGGGAGAGCTCCTACGAGCAGTACTTC
CASSQVRESSYEQYF
>TRBJ1-5|TRBV19|-|-
TGTGCCAGTAGAGCAGGGAAGGGTCAGCCCCAGCATTTT
CASRAGKGQPQHF
>TRBJ1-5|TRBV19|-|TRBD1
TGTGCCAGTAGTATTGGGGACAGGGGAAATCAGCCCCAGCATTTT
CASSIGDRGNQPQHF
>TRBJ2-1|TRBV19|-|-
TGTGCCAGTAGTTTAGCGGTAAGCTCCTACAATGAGCAGTTCTTC
CASSLAVSSYNEQFF
>TRBJ2-6|TRBV28|-|-
TGTGCCAGCAGGGACACTTCTGGGGCCAACGTCCTGACTTTC
CASRDTSGANVLTF
>TRBJ2-1|TRBV13|-|TRBD2
TGTGCCAGCAGCTTAGCGGGAGGGCCTATGACCTACAATGAGCAGTTCTTC
CASSLAGGPMTYNEQFF
>TRBJ2-5|TRBV11-2|-|-
TGTGCCAGCAGCTCACTTTCGGGGGACGAGAAGACCCAGTACTTC
CASSSLSGDEKTQYF
>TRBJ2-5|TRBV3-1/TRBV3-2|-|-
TGTGCCAGCAGCCACAGGGTCGCTGAAGAGACCCAGTACTTC
CASSHRVAEETQYF
>TRBJ2-7|TRBV4-1|-|TRBD2
TGCGCCAGCAGCCAAGATACTAGCGGCTCCTACGAGCAGTACTTC
CASSQDTSGSYEQYF
>TRBJ1-1|TRBV25-1|-|-
TGTGCCAGCAGGAGAAACACTGAAGCTTTCTTT
CASRRNTEAFF
>TRBJ1-5|TRBV2|once|TRBD1
TGTGCCAGCAGTGAATCGACAGGGATGGGGAGCAATCAGCCCCAGCATTTT
CASSESTGMGSNQPQHF
>TRBJ2-1|TRBV5-4|-|-
TGTGCCAGCAGCTTGGAGGCGGGCTCCTACAATGAGCAGTTCTTC
CASSLEAGSYNEQFF
>TRBJ2-4|TRBV27|-|TRBD2
TGTGCCAGCAGTTTAGGCACGGGACTAGCGTTAAACATTCAGTACTTC
CASSLGTGLALNIQYF
>TRBJ1-4|TRBV18|once|-
TGTGCCAGCTCACGAGACAGGCCCGGGGCTAATGAAAAACTGTTTTTT
CASSRDRPGANEKLFF
>TRBJ2-1|TRBV4-2|-|TRBD2
TGTGCCAGCAGCCAAGTAATTCTAGCGGGAAGCGATGAGCAGTTCTTC
CASSQVILAGSDEQFF
>TRBJ1-1|TRBV24-1|-|-
TGTGCCACCAGTGGAAACAGTGTGAACACTGAAGCTTTCTTT
CATSGNSVNTEAFF
>TRBJ2-1|TRBV12-3/TRBV12-4|many|TRBD1
TGTGCCAGCAGTTTATCAGGGGGTGAGCAGTTCTTC
CASSLSGGEQFF
>TRBJ1-2|TRBV5-4|-|-
TGTGCCAGCAGCACTGACAGCTATGGCTACACCTTC
CASSTDSYGYTF
>TRBJ2-4|TRBV27|-|-
TGTGCCAGCAGTACCGCTCAGGGAAACATTCAGTACTTC
CASSTAQGNIQYF
>TRBJ1-2|TRBV6-5|-|-
TGTGCCAGCAGCATAGGGGAGGGGACTAACTATGGCTACACCTTC
CASSIGEGTNYGYTF
>TRBJ1-1|TRBV4-1|-|-
TGCGCCAGCAGCCAAGTGGGAGGGGACACCAACACTGAAGCTTTCTTT
CASSQVGGDTNTEAFF
>TRBJ2-6|TRBV7-6|-|TRBD1
TGTGCCAGCAGCCCACAGGGGGCGGGCTCTGGGGCCAACGTCCTGACTTTC
CASSPQGAGSGANVLTF
>TRBJ1-3|TRBV2|-|-
TGTGCCAGCAGGGGCAGTGGCTCTGGAAACACCATATATTTT
CASRGSGSGNTIYF
>TRBJ2-1|TRBV2|-|-
TGTGCCAGCAGGCGACAGGCCCCAGCCAATGAGCAGTTCTTC
CASRRQAPANEQFF
>TRBJ2-5|TRBV30|few|TRBD1
TGTGCCTGGACCTTAGGACAGGTTGGGACCCAGTACTTC
CAWTLGQVGTQYF
>TRBJ1-3|TRBV2|-|-
TGTGCCAGCAGTGCCAGGGCTGGAAACACCATATATTTT
CASSARAGNTIYF
>TRBJ1-3|TRBV4-1|-|TRBD1
TGCGCCAGCAGCTCGCAGGGGGCTGGAAACACCATATATTTT
CASSSQGAGNTIYF
>TRBJ1-1|TRBV3-1/TRBV3-2|-|TRBD1
TGTGCCAGCAGCCAGGACTATTCAGGGGGCGCGGCGGCTTTCTTT
CASSQDYSGGAAAFF
>TRBJ2-3|TRBV15|-|-
TGTGCCACCAGCAGAAACCCCACTAGCACAGATACGCAGTATTTT
CATSRNPTSTDTQYF
>TRBJ1-5|TRBV4-1|-|-
TGCGCCAGCAGCCAAGATAGGACAGACAATCAGCCCCAGCATTTT
CASSQDRTDNQPQHF
>TRBJ2-3|TRBV5-1|-|TRBD2
TGCGCCAGCAGCTCCGGGACTAGCGGGAGCGTGGAGGCAGATACGCAGTATTTT
CASSSGTSGSVEADTQYF
>TRBJ1-2|TRBV6-5|-|TRBD1
TGTGCCAGCAGTTTCGACAGGGGCGGTGGCTACACCTTC
CASSFDRGGGYTF
>TRBJ2-2|TRBV7-2|-|TRBD2
TGTGCCAGCAGCAGGCGGGAGGGAGTTAGCGGGGAGCTGTTTTTT
CASSRREGVSGELFF
>TRBJ2-3|TRBV28|-|TRBD2
TGTGCCACCCTCCCCGGACTAGCGGGAGGTACAGATACGCAGTATTTT
CATLPGLAGGTDTQYF
>TRBJ2-7|TRBV6-5|-|-
TGTGCCAGCAGTCCCCGGACAGCGGGATTCTACGAGCAGTACTTC
CASSPRTAGFYEQYF
>TRBJ1-2|TRBV6-5|-|-
TGTGCCACAGGGTCCAACTATGGCTACACCTTC
CATGSNYGYTF
>TRBJ2-7|TRBV11-2|-|TRBD1
TGTGCCAGCAGATCGGCCGGGACAGGGGCGTACGAGCAGTACTTC
CASRSAGTGAYEQYF
>TRBJ2-7|TRBV6-5|-|-
TGTGCCAGCGGCCGGGAGTACGAGCAGTACTTC
CASGREYEQYF
>TRBJ2-7|TRBV5-4|-|-
TGTGCCAGCAGCTTGGGTGCAGTGGAGGGAGAGCAGTACTTC
CASSLGAVEGEQYF
>TRBJ1-4|TRBV5-8|-|-
TGTGCCAGCAGCGAATCTTACGGACAGCGTAATGAAAAACTGTTTTTT
CASSESYGQRNEKLFF
>TRBJ2-1|TRBV5-4|-|TRBD1
TGTGCCAGCAGCTTACAGGGGGCAGGCAATGAGCAGTTCTTC
CASSLQGAGNEQFF